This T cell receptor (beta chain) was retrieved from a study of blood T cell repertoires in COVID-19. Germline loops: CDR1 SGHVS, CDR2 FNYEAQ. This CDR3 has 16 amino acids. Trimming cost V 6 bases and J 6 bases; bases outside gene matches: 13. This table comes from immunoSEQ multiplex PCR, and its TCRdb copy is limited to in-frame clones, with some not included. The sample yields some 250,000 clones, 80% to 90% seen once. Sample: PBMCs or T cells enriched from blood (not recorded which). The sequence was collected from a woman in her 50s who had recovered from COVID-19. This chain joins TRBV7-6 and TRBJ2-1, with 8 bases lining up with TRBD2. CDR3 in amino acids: CASSIFSGTNPNEQFF. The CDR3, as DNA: TGTGCCAGCAGTATCTTTAGCGGGACAAACCCCAATGAGCAGTTCTTC.